This T cell receptor (beta chain) was recorded in a study of OX40 agonist ivuxolimab in advanced cancers. TCRdb's table, derived via immunoSEQ multiplex PCR, lists solely in-frame clones and lacks some. The data hold roughly 70,000 clones, with around 89% observed a single time. V lost 4 bases to trimming and J lost 5 bases, with 18 bases between them. The CDR3 extends over 15 amino acids. Looked up from germline, CDR1 is SGHRS and CDR2 is YFSETQ. Autoimmune disease history or systemic immunosuppression was exclusionary. The sequencing used CD4+ or CD8+ T cells sorted from blood, collected in a trial of the OX40 agonist ivuxolimab. The J gene is TRBJ1-2, the V gene TRBV5-1, with D possibly TRBD1 on 5 matching bases. This TCR derives from an adult with an advanced solid tumor such as melanoma, head and neck, liver or kidney cancer. CDR3 DNA: TGCGCCAGCAGCCCGGCCCGGGACCGACTATATGGCTACACCTTC. It codes for CASSPARDRLYGYTF.